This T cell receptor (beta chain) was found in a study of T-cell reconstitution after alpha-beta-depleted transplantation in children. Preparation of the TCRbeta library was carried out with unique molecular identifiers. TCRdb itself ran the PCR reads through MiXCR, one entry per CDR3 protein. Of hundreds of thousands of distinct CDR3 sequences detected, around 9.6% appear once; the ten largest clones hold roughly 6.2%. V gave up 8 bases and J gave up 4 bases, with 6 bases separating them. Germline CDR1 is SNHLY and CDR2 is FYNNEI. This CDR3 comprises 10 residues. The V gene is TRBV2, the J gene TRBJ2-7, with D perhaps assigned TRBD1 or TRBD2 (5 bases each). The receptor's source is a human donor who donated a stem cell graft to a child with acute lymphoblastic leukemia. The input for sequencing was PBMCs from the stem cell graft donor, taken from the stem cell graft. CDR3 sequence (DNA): TGTGCCAGCGGGGGTTACGAGCAGTACTTC. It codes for CASGGYEQYF.